Listed below are T cell receptor beta chains from one sample, sequenced in a study of T-cell memory formation after mild COVID-19. TCRdb used MiXCR to reprocess the 5' RACE reads, holding one entry per CDR3 protein. Of roughly 400,000 distinct CDR3 sequences in the sample, approximately 18% were seen once. What was sequenced was PBMCs or a T cell subset sorted from them (not recorded which). These receptor sequences come from a man in his late teens or twenties who had mild COVID-19 (a few samples of this study predate the infection). Cell type and time point are not known. The CDR3 runs from the conserved cysteine through the conserved F or W. D genes are given only for firm matches. Clone size is not always given. Where it is, it says once, few, many or a class for expanded clones.

V: TRBV7-2; D: .; size: few; J: TRBJ1-2; DNA: TGTGCCAGCAGCTTACGCGGGTCCTACCAGGAGAGCTACACCTTC; CDR3: CASSLRGSYQESYTF
V: TRBV6-4; D: TRBD2; size: few; J: TRBJ2-3; DNA: TGTGCCAGCCTTCAAACTAGCGGGGTCCGTACAGATACGCAGTATTTT; CDR3: CASLQTSGVRTDTQYF
V: TRBV5-7; D: .; size: .; J: TRBJ1-1; DNA: TGTGCCAGCAGCTTGGCCGGGATAGGTCCTCGCCGAGATGAAGCTTTCTTT; CDR3: CASSLAGIGPRRDEAFF
V: TRBV7-2; D: .; size: .; J: TRBJ2-3; DNA: TGTGCCAGCAGCTTAGTTTCCCACACAGATACGCAGTATTTT; CDR3: CASSLVSHTDTQYF
V: TRBV27; D: .; size: .; J: TRBJ2-1; DNA: TGTGCCAGCAGTTTCGGGGACATCTACAATGAGCAGTTCTTC; CDR3: CASSFGDIYNEQFF
V: TRBV4-2; D: .; size: .; J: TRBJ1-5; DNA: TGTGCCAGCAGCCTTAAGGACGGGTTCAGGGAGAAAAATCAGCCCCAGCATTTT; CDR3: CASSLKDGFREKNQPQHF
V: TRBV5-1; D: TRBD2; size: many; J: TRBJ2-3; DNA: TGCGCCAGCAGCTCCGGACTAGCGGGGGTGAAGTCAGATACGCAGTATTTT; CDR3: CASSSGLAGVKSDTQYF
V: TRBV6-1; D: .; size: .; J: TRBJ2-4; DNA: TGTGCAAGCAATGAGTCCAAAAACATTCAGTACTTC; CDR3: CASNESKNIQYF
V: TRBV6-5; D: .; size: .; J: TRBJ2-4; DNA: TGTGCCAGCAGTAAACACAGGGAGGAATGGGCCAAAAACATTCAGTACTTC; CDR3: CASSKHREEWAKNIQYF
V: TRBV5-1; D: TRBD1; size: .; J: TRBJ2-5; DNA: TGCGCCAGCAGCTCCGGGACAGGGGGCGAAAAGACCCAGTACTTC; CDR3: CASSSGTGGEKTQYF
V: TRBV20-1; D: TRBD1; size: once; J: TRBJ2-7; DNA: TGCAGTGCTAGGGGGACCGGGACAGGGGTTTCGTCCTACGAGCAGTACTTC; CDR3: CSARGTGTGVSSYEQYF
V: TRBV29-1; D: .; size: few; J: TRBJ1-2; DNA: TGCAGCGTTGAAGCGAACTTCAGGGCTGGCTACACCTTC; CDR3: CSVEANFRAGYTF
V: TRBV5-1; D: .; size: .; J: TRBJ1-3; DNA: TGCGCCAGCAGCTTAGAAAGACCGACGTCTGGAAACACCATATATTTT; CDR3: CASSLERPTSGNTIYF
V: TRBV7-9; D: TRBD1; size: many; J: TRBJ2-1; DNA: TGTGCCAGCAGCCCCCGAACCGGACAGGGTTTTTGGAATGAGCAGTTCTTC; CDR3: CASSPRTGQGFWNEQFF
V: TRBV20-1; D: .; size: .; J: TRBJ1-2; DNA: TGCAGTGCTAGCCCCGGGCAGGCCTATGGCTACACCTTC; CDR3: CSASPGQAYGYTF
V: TRBV4-3; D: TRBD1; size: .; J: TRBJ2-5; DNA: TGCGCCAGCAGCCAATCCGGACAGGGACGCGAGACCCAGTACTTC; CDR3: CASSQSGQGRETQYF
V: TRBV7-7; D: .; size: few; J: TRBJ2-5; DNA: TGTGCTAGCAGCTTAGCTGGCATATTGGAGACCCAGTACTTC; CDR3: CASSLAGILETQYF
V: TRBV12-3/TRBV12-4; D: TRBD2; size: .; J: TRBJ2-3; DNA: TGTGCCAGCAGTTTTGGTAGCGGGGGGTCCAGGGATACGCAGTATTTT; CDR3: CASSFGSGGSRDTQYF
V: TRBV5-1; D: TRBD1; size: once; J: TRBJ2-7; DNA: TGCGCCAGCAGCATCCGGGACAGGGTCTACGAGCAGTACTTC; CDR3: CASSIRDRVYEQYF
V: TRBV10-3; D: .; size: .; J: TRBJ1-4; DNA: TGTGCCATCAGTGAAAGGAGTTCAACTAATGAAAAACTGTTTTTT; CDR3: CAISERSSTNEKLFF
V: TRBV19; D: .; size: few; J: TRBJ2-1; DNA: TGTGCCAGTACCCTCCCGGAGGGGCTCCACAATGAGCAGTTCTTC; CDR3: CASTLPEGLHNEQFF
V: TRBV9; D: .; size: few; J: TRBJ2-3; DNA: TGTGCCAGCAGCGTAGCCGTAATGGCTTTCACAGATACGCAGTATTTT; CDR3: CASSVAVMAFTDTQYF
V: TRBV10-3; D: TRBD2; size: .; J: TRBJ2-7; DNA: TGTGCCACCGAACCCCACCTAGCGGGGGCCACCTACGAGCAGTACTTC; CDR3: CATEPHLAGATYEQYF
V: TRBV4-3; D: TRBD1; size: few; J: TRBJ2-2; DNA: TGCGCCAGCAGCCAGAGGACAGGGTCGAACACCGGGGAGCTGTTTTTT; CDR3: CASSQRTGSNTGELFF
V: TRBV6-2/TRBV6-3; D: .; size: .; J: TRBJ2-5; DNA: TGTGCCAGCAGTTACTCGCCCGGCAGCGGTGAGACCCAGTACTTC; CDR3: CASSYSPGSGETQYF
V: TRBV5-1; D: .; size: .; J: TRBJ2-7; DNA: TGCGCCAGCAGCTTGGCCCCTAAACTATCGGGACACCTCTCCTACGAGCAGTACTTC; CDR3: CASSLAPKLSGHLSYEQYF
V: TRBV9; D: .; size: .; J: TRBJ2-5; DNA: TGTGCCAGCAGCGTAGGGCCAGGGTCCCAAGAGACCCAGTACTTC; CDR3: CASSVGPGSQETQYF
V: TRBV7-2; D: .; size: few; J: TRBJ1-5; DNA: TGTGCCAGCACCCTAAGGGGGGGGGATCAGCCCCAGCATTTT; CDR3: CASTLRGGDQPQHF
V: TRBV3-1; D: .; size: many; J: TRBJ2-5; DNA: TGTGCCAGCAGACTCCTCGAGACCCAGTACTTC; CDR3: CASRLLETQYF
V: TRBV7-9; D: TRBD2; size: .; J: TRBJ2-3; DNA: TGTGCCAGCAGCGAAAGACTAGCGGGGATAAATACGCAGTATTTT; CDR3: CASSERLAGINTQYF
V: TRBV27; D: .; size: few; J: TRBJ1-2; DNA: TGTGCCAGCAGTTTACTGCTGGGGGCGGGTGGCTACACCTTC; CDR3: CASSLLLGAGGYTF
V: TRBV24-1; D: .; size: few; J: TRBJ2-3; DNA: TGTGCCACCAGTGGGAGGTACGGGAGCACAGATACGCAGTATTTT; CDR3: CATSGRYGSTDTQYF
V: TRBV12-3/TRBV12-4; D: TRBD1; size: many; J: TRBJ1-1; DNA: TGTGCCAGCAGTTTAGGGGGACAGGTCGTTTTCTTT; CDR3: CASSLGGQVVFF
V: TRBV5-1; D: .; size: .; J: TRBJ1-2; DNA: TGCGCCAGCAGCTTAACAGATGGATCCTATGGCTACACCTTC; CDR3: CASSLTDGSYGYTF
V: TRBV5-1; D: TRBD1; size: once; J: TRBJ1-1; DNA: TGCGCCAGCAGCCCACCCCGACAGGGCTCTGAAGCTTTCTTT; CDR3: CASSPPRQGSEAFF
V: TRBV7-9; D: .; size: few; J: TRBJ2-3; DNA: TGTGCCAGCAGCTTGGCGGGTACGCAGTATTTT; CDR3: CASSLAGTQYF
V: TRBV6-2/TRBV6-3; D: TRBD1; size: .; J: TRBJ2-7; DNA: TGTGCCAGCAGCGGGACAGGCCCTTCCTACGAGCAGTACTTC; CDR3: CASSGTGPSYEQYF
V: TRBV10-3; D: .; size: .; J: TRBJ2-5; DNA: TGTGCCATCAGCTTAGAGCGGGCTGAAGCAGAGACCCAGTACTTC; CDR3: CAISLERAEAETQYF
V: TRBV7-9; D: TRBD1; size: many; J: TRBJ1-2; DNA: TGTGCCAGCAGCTTGGGACAGTACAACTATGGCTACACCTTC; CDR3: CASSLGQYNYGYTF
V: TRBV4-3; D: TRBD2; size: few; J: TRBJ2-3; DNA: TGCGCCAGCAGCCGAGAAACGGGGGGGCGGGGAGATACGCAGTATTTT; CDR3: CASSRETGGRGDTQYF
V: TRBV7-3; D: TRBD1; size: few; J: TRBJ1-1; DNA: TGTGCCAGCAGCCCGGACAGGCGCACTGAAGCTTTCTTT; CDR3: CASSPDRRTEAFF
V: TRBV5-5; D: .; size: .; J: TRBJ2-5; DNA: TGTGCCAGCAGCTTGGTTTTCAGGGGAGGACAAGAGACCCAGTACTTC; CDR3: CASSLVFRGGQETQYF
V: TRBV7-2; D: TRBD2; size: few; J: TRBJ2-3; DNA: TGTGCCAGCAGCATCCTAGCGGGTATGGCAGATACGCAGTATTTT; CDR3: CASSILAGMADTQYF
V: TRBV5-1; D: .; size: .; J: TRBJ1-6; DNA: TGCGCCAGCAGCTTGGTTCGGGACCGCTTGGACTCACCCCTCCACTTT; CDR3: CASSLVRDRLDSPLHF
V: TRBV12-5; D: .; size: many; J: TRBJ1-3; DNA: TGTGCTAGTGGCGGGAGCTCTGGAAACACCATATATTTT; CDR3: CASGGSSGNTIYF
V: TRBV20-1; D: TRBD2; size: .; J: TRBJ2-1; DNA: TGCAGTGCTAAGGGACTAGCGGGGTTTGAGCAGTTCTTC; CDR3: CSAKGLAGFEQFF
V: TRBV29-1; D: .; size: many; J: TRBJ2-3; DNA: TGCAGCGTTCTCTTGCCTCCCGGATCAGATACGCAGTATTTT; CDR3: CSVLLPPGSDTQYF